What follows are 23 T cell receptor beta chains derived from one specimen sequenced in a study of cytomegalovirus exposure and HLA in healthy donors (dated 2017 in TCRdb). Libraries were made using the immunoSEQ multiplex PCR assay. A mixture of 60 forward primers for TCR Vbeta segments and 13 reverse primers for TCR Jbeta segments was used in the multiplex PCR. In TCRdb, the immuneACCESS table is reduced to in-frame sequences with V and J assigned. These tables do not hold every clone; where another copy was compared, an unresolved V gene accounts for under half, and the others remain unexplained. For this sample there are 95,000 to 100,000 clones; roughly 85% appear just once. The ten biggest clones cover 3% to 4% of the sample. Sequenced: PBMCs. The receptors come from a man aged 30 to 45 in good health and CMV-seronegative.

The rearrangement joins TRBV28 to TRBJ1-1, with D perhaps TRBD1 (6 bases). V lost 7 bases and J lost 1, with 10 bases in between. Per germline, CDR1 MDHEN and CDR2 SYDVKM. The CDR3 is made up of 13 amino acids. The CDR3 sequence: CASIRGGNTEAFF. The CDR3, as DNA: TGTGCCAGCATCAGGGGTGGGAACACTGAAGCTTTCTTT.

The V and J genes are TRBV5-1 and TRBJ1-2, with 8 bases aligning to TRBD1. The CDR3 covers 14 residues. Per germline, CDR1 SGHRS and CDR2 YFSETQ. With V trimmed by 4 bases and J by 4 bases, 6 bases remained unmatched. For the CDR3, the DNA is TGCGCCAGCAGCCCGGGACAGGCACTCTATGGCTACACCTTC. Its translation is CASSPGQALYGYTF.

This rearrangement joins TRBV4-3 to TRBJ1-2; no definite D call. V was trimmed by 1 base and J by 4 bases, leaving 7 bases between them. Per the germline V gene, CDR1 is LGHNA and CDR2 is YSLEER. The CDR3 spans 13 residues. The CDR3 DNA sequence: TGCGCCAGCAGCCAAGGGCCCCGCTATGGCTACACCTTC. Translation gives CASSQGPRYGYTF.

The V call is TRBV27, the J call TRBJ2-1; D ambiguous. The CDR3 sequence is 13 residues long. CDR1 is MNHEY and CDR2 is SMNVEV in the germline V gene (reference sequence). The V and J ends lost 5 bases and 7 bases respectively, with 12 bases between them. The CDR3 DNA follows: TGTGCCAGCAGTCCCGAGGTAGCAAATGAGCAGTTCTTC. This sequence encodes CASSPEVANEQFF.

The chain employs TRBV13 and TRBJ2-7, with 9 nucleotides matching TRBD1. This CDR3 has 15 amino acids. CDR1 and CDR2 from the germline V gene are PRHDT and FYEKMQ (reference sequence). Trimming at V came to 5 bases and at J to 0 bases, leaving 5 bases not matched to a gene. The CDR3 DNA sequence: TGTGCCAGCAGCCCGACGACAGGGGGCTCCTACGAGCAGTACTTC. It yields the protein CASSPTTGGSYEQYF.

The sample holds a few counts of this clone. V gene TRBV10-3 combines with J gene TRBJ2-3; TRBD2 aligns across 10 bases. In germline, CDR1 is ENHRY, CDR2 SYGVKD. V was pared by 4 bases and J by 6 bases, with 10 bases of the junction left unmatched. The CDR3 runs to 16 residues. The CDR3 sequence is CAISAGPLAGADTQYF. DNA of the CDR3: TGTGCCATCAGTGCCGGGCCCCTAGCGGGGGCGGATACGCAGTATTTT.

This clone is labeled as large. Other DNA sequences of this sample code for an identical CDR3. The chain recombines TRBV30 with TRBJ2-6, with D uncertain. The CDR3 runs 13 residues. CDR1 and CDR2 (germline): GTSNPN, SVGIG (reference sequence). V was trimmed by 6 bases and J by 0 bases, leaving 6 bases between them. The CDR3 nucleotides read TGTGCCTGCGACATCTCTGGGGCCAACGTCCTGACTTTC. As protein: CACDISGANVLTF.

V is TRBV20-1 and J is TRBJ2-5; possible D gene TRBD2, 5 bases. The ends were cut back, 7 bases at V and 5 bases at J, with 8 bases in the middle. Germline values: CDR1 DFQATT, CDR2 SNEGSKA (reference sequence). This CDR3 has 10 amino acids. The CDR3 DNA sequence: TGCAGTGTAGCGTCCGAGACCCAGTACTTC. Translation gives CSVASETQYF.

This clone was counted once. The chain joins TRBV6-6 to TRBJ2-1; 13 bases match TRBD2. With 10 bases clipped from V and 5 bases from J, the junction kept 2 bases outside the gene matches. The CDR3 sequence is 13 residues long. Germline CDR1 MNHNY, CDR2 SVGAGI (reference sequence). CDR3 nucleotide sequence: TGTGCCATCGGGACTAGCGGGGACAATGAGCAGTTCTTC. It specifies CAIGTSGDNEQFF.

The chain links TRBV9 to TRBJ1-2; perhaps TRBD1 as D (5 bases). CDR1 SGDLS and CDR2 YYNGEE come from the germline V gene. This CDR3 region has 16 residues. Trimming stripped 0 bases from V and 5 bases from J, with 17 bases between. CDR3 loop: CASSVESSTVPYGYTF. For the CDR3, the DNA is TGTGCCAGCAGCGTAGAGAGCTCGACAGTCCCTTATGGCTACACCTTC.

This chain uses TRBV7-9 with TRBJ1-2; D gene uncertain. The germline V and J ends were trimmed by 4 bases and 0 bases, with 18 bases remaining between them. The CDR3 loop spans 17 amino acids. Germline CDR1 reads SEHNR; CDR2 reads FQNEAQ (reference sequence). The CDR3 nucleotides read TGTGCCAGCAGCTCCCAGGCACTCCCGCCTTCTAACTATGGCTACACCTTC. Protein sequence: CASSSQALPPSNYGYTF.

The chain combines TRBV27 with TRBJ2-5; tentatively, D is TRBD2 (6 bases). This CDR3 is 14 amino acids long. V was shortened by 3 bases and J by 9 bases, with 17 bases between the two germline ends. Germline V gives CDR1 MNHEY, CDR2 SMNVEV (reference sequence). The CDR3 coding sequence is TGTGCCAGCAGTTTCTCTAGCGTTCCCGCGGCCCAGTACTTC. Protein: CASSFSSVPAAQYF.

This clone occurred a few times. The rearrangement uses TRBV28 and TRBJ1-1; D may be TRBD1 (6 bases). Germline V gene data show CDR1 as MDHEN and CDR2 as SYDVKM. V lost 5 bases and J lost 0, with 16 bases in between. The CDR3 is made up of 16 amino acids. The CDR3 loop is CASSPTTGPVNTEAFF. The CDR3 DNA reads as TGTGCCAGCAGTCCAACGACAGGTCCCGTGAACACTGAAGCTTTCTTT. Full variable domain (outside the CDR3, taken from reference TRBV28 and TRBJ1-1): DVKVTQSSRYLVKRTGEKVFLECVQDMDHENMFWYRQDPGLGLRLIYFSYDVKMKEKGDIPEGYSVSREKKERFSLILESASTNQTSMYLCASSPTTGPVNTEAFFGQGTRLTVV.

J is TRBJ1-5 and V is TRBV30, with TRBD1 matching over 7 bases. The germline V gene has CDR1 GTSNPN and CDR2 SVGIG (reference sequence). The CDR3 covers 16 residues. V lost 1 base, J lost 7 bases, and 13 bases stayed unmatched. CDR3 coding DNA: TGTGCCTGGAGTGGGGACAGTCCTACGGGTGGGCAGCCCCAGCATTTT. Translated, it gives CAWSGDSPTGGQPQHF.

The V call is TRBV7-9, the J call TRBJ1-2; D is undetermined. CDR3 length equals 14 residues. CDR1 and CDR2 from the germline V gene are SEHNR and FQNEAQ (reference sequence). The ends were cut back, 1 base at V and 6 bases at J, with 12 bases in the middle. The CDR3 reads CASSLELPYHGYTF. The CDR3 DNA reads TGTGCCAGCAGCTTAGAACTCCCATACCATGGCTACACCTTC.

The V and J genes are TRBV14 and TRBJ2-3, with unresolved D. Germline values: CDR1 SGHDN, CDR2 FVKESK. CDR3 length equals 12 residues. V lost 3 bases and J lost 5, with 6 bases in between. The CDR3 coding sequence is TGTGCCAGCAGCCACCAGAAAGATACGCAGTATTTT. Its translation is CASSHQKDTQYF.

The chain has TRBV6-4 and TRBJ2-5; D is unclear. Trimming took 3 bases from V and 1 from J, leaving 9 bases between them. Germline V gene data show CDR1 as MRHNA and CDR2 as SNTAGT. This CDR3 comprises 14 residues. The CDR3 is CASSEVAIQETQYF. The DNA of the CDR3 is TGTGCCAGCAGTGAAGTTGCTATCCAAGAGACCCAGTACTTC.

This clone has more than one count but fewer than ten. The chain links TRBV18 to TRBJ2-5, with D unclear. The V end lost 2 bases, the J end lost 9 bases, and 10 bases lay between the germline ends. The germline CDR1 and CDR2 sequences are KGHSH and LQKENI. This CDR3 has 12 residues. Here the CDR3 DNA reads TGTGCCAGCTCACCAGCTACCCGGGCCCAGTACTTC. Amino acids: CASSPATRAQYF.

The chain joins TRBV29-1 to TRBJ2-1; 8 nucleotides agree with TRBD2. V lost 3 bases, J lost 3 bases, and 4 bases stayed unmatched. This CDR3 has 14 residues. Germline CDR1 and CDR2: SQVTM and ANQGSEA. The CDR3 here is CSVDLRGVYNEQFF. CDR3 sequence (DNA): TGCAGCGTTGATTTGCGGGGGGTCTACAATGAGCAGTTCTTC.

This sequence joins TRBV4-3 and TRBJ1-2, with D perhaps TRBD1 (5 bases). Trimming stripped 0 bases from V and 0 bases from J, with 8 bases between. CDR3 size: 15 residues. Germline V gene data show CDR1 as LGHNA and CDR2 as YSLEER. This CDR3 reads CASSQDLTANYGYTF. The CDR3 DNA reads as TGCGCCAGCAGCCAAGATCTGACAGCTAACTATGGCTACACCTTC.

The CDR3 region has the DNA TGCGCCAGCAGCCAAACAGGGAACAATGAGCAGTTCTTC. Translated: CASSQTGNNEQFF. The chain carries TRBV4-1 and TRBJ2-1; D perhaps matches TRBD1 (6 bases). Germline loops: CDR1 MGHRA, CDR2 YSYEKL. With 2 bases removed from V and 5 bases from J, the gap between germline ends came to 7 bases. This CDR3 has 13 residues.

This clone was picked up one time. The rearrangement joins TRBV6-6 to TRBJ2-2, with TRBD2 identical over 12 bases. The trim removed 4 bases at V and 6 bases at J, leaving 6 bases unmatched. The CDR3 sequence is 16 residues long. Germline V gene lookup returns CDR1 MNHNY and CDR2 SVGAGI (reference sequence). CDR3 coding DNA: TGTGCCAGCAGTTGGGTGACTAGCGGGGGTCCCGGGGAGCTGTTTTTT. It is translated as CASSWVTSGGPGELFF.

Only a few counts were recorded for this clone. The rearrangement uses TRBV29-1 and TRBJ2-3, with 9 bases lining up with TRBD1. The CDR3 is made up of 16 amino acids. Germline V CDR1 and CDR2: SQVTM, ANQGSEA. J gave up 1 base and V 4 bases, and 9 bases lay outside the gene matches. CDR3 sequence reads: CSVASGQGWGTDTQYF. CDR3 bases: TGCAGCGTTGCGTCGGGACAGGGTTGGGGCACAGATACGCAGTATTTT.